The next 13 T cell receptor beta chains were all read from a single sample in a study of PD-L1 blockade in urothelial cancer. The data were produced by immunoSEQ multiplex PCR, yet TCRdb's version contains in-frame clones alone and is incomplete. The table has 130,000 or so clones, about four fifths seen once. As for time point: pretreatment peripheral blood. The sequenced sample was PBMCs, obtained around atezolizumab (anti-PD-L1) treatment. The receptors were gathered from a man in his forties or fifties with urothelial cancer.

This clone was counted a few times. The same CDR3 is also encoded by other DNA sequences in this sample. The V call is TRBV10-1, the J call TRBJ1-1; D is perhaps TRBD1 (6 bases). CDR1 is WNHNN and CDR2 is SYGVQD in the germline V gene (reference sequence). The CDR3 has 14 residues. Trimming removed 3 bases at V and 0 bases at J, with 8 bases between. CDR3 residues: CASSEGQLNTEAFF. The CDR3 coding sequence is TGCGCCAGCAGTGAAGGACAGCTGAACACTGAAGCTTTCTTT.

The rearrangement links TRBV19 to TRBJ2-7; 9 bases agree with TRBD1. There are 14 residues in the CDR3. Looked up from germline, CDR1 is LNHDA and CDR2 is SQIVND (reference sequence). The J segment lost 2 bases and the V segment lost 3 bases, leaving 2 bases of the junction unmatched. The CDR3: CASSMRQGAYEQYF. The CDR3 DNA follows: TGTGCCAGTAGTATGAGACAGGGGGCCTACGAGCAGTACTTC. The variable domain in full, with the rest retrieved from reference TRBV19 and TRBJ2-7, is DGGITQSPKYLFRKEGQNVTLSCEQNLNHDAMYWYRQDPGQGLRLIYYSQIVNDFQKGDIAEGYSVSREKKESFPLTVTSAQKNPTAFYLCASSMRQGAYEQYFGPGTRLTVT.

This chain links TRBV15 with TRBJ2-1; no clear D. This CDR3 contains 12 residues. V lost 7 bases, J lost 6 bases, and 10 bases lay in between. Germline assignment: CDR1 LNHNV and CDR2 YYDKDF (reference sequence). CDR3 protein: CATTKASNEQFF. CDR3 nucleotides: TGTGCCACCACCAAGGCTAGCAATGAGCAGTTCTTC. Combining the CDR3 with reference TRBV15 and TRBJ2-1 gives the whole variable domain DAMVIQNPRYQVTQFGKPVTLSCSQTLNHNVMYWYQQKSSQAPKLLFHYYDKDFNNEADTPDNFQSRRPNTSFCFLDIRSPGLGDTAMYLCATTKASNEQFFGPGTRLTVL.

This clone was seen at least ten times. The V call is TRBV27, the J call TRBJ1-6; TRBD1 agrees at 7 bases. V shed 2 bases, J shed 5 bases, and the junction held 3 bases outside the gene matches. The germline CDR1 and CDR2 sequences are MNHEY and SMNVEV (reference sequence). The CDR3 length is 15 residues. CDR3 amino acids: CASSLGQGDNSPLHF. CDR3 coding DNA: TGTGCCAGCAGTTTAGGTCAGGGGGATAATTCACCCCTCCACTTT.

Here the CDR3 reads CASSAGGFTYNEQFF. In DNA form, the CDR3 reads TGTGCCAGCAGCGCAGGGGGGTTCACCTACAATGAGCAGTTCTTC. The V and J genes are TRBV5-4 and TRBJ2-1; a possible D gene is TRBD1 (7 bases). The CDR3 spans 15 residues. Germline CDR1 reads SGHNT; CDR2 reads YYREEE (reference sequence). Trimming took 4 bases from V and 2 from J, leaving 13 bases between them.

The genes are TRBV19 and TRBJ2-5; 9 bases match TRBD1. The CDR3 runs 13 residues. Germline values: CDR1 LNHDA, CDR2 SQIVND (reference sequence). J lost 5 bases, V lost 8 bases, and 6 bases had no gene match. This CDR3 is CASGQGNDETQYF. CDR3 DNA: TGTGCCAGTGGACAGGGGAACGATGAGACCCAGTACTTC.

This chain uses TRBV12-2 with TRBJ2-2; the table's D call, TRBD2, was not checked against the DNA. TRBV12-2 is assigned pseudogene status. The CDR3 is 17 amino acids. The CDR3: CASRSNKERACTGELFF. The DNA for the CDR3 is TGTGCAAGTCGCTCCAATAAAGAGAGGGCTTGTACCGGGGAGCTGTTTTTT.

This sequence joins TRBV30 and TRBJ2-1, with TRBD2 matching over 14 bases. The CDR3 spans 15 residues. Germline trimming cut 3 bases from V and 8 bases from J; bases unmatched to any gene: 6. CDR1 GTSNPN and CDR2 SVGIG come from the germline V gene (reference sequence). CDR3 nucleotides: TGTGCCTGGAGCCCGGGACTAGCGGGAGTGCATGAGCAGTTCTTC. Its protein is CAWSPGLAGVHEQFF.

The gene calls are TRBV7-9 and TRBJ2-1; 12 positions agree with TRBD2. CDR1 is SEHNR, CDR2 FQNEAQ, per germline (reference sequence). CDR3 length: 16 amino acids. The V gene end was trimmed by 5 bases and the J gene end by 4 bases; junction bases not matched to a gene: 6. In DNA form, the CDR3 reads TGTGCCAGCAGCCCCCAACTAGCGGGAGGATACAATGAGCAGTTCTTC. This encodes CASSPQLAGGYNEQFF. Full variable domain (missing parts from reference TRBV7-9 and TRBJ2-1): DTGVSQNPRHKITKRGQNVTFRCDPISEHNRLYWYRQTLGQGPEFLTYFQNEAQLEKSRLLSDRFSAERPKGSFSTLEIQRTEQGDSAMYLCASSPQLAGGYNEQFFGPGTRLTVL.

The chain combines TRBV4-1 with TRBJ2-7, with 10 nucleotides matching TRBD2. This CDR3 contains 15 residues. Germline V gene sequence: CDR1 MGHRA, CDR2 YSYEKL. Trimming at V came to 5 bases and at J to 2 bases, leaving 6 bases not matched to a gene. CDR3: CASSSIGLAAYEQYF. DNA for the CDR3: TGCGCCAGCAGCTCCATAGGACTAGCGGCCTACGAGCAGTACTTC.

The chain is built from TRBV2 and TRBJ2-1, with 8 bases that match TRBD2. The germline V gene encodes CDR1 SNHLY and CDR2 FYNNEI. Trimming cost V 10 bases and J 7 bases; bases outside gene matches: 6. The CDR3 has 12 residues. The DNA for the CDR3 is TGTGCCAAAGGGACTAGTGGGAATGAGCAGTTCTTC. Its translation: CAKGTSGNEQFF.

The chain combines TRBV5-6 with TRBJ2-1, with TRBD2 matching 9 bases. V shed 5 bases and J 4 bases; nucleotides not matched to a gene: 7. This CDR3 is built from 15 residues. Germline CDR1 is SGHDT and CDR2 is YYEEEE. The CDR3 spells CASRPTSGPYNEQFF. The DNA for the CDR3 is TGTGCCAGCAGGCCAACTAGCGGGCCTTACAATGAGCAGTTCTTC.

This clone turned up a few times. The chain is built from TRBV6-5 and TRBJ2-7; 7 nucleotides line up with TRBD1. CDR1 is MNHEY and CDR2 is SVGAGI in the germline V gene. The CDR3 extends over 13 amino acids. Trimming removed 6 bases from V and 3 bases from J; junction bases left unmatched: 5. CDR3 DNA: TGTGCCAGCAGGACAGGGAGTAACTACGAGCAGTACTTC. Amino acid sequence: CASRTGSNYEQYF.